One and the same sample provided the 11 T cell receptor beta chains below, sequenced in a study of early T cells in non-severe SARS-CoV-2 infection. TCRdb redid the calling of the 5' RACE reads with MiXCR, one entry per CDR3 protein. The repertoire consists of some 57,000 distinct CDR3 sequences, with roughly 8.2% occurring once and the leading ten covering 3.5% to 4.5%. Sequencing used whole blood. The receptors were gathered from an adult who was a healthcare worker with PCR-confirmed SARS-CoV-2 infection or an uninfected control (not recorded which).

This clonotype was counted only a few times. The CDR3 is CASSRTDTQYF. The CDR3 bases are TGTGCCAGCAGCCGGACAGATACGCAGTATTTT. The chain combines TRBV11-2 with TRBJ2-3; no reliable D call. The V gene lost 5 bases and the J gene lost 3 bases, with 3 bases spanning the gap. The germline gives CDR1 SGHAT, CDR2 FQNNGV. The CDR3 has 11 residues.

This clonotype was seen just once. The conserved closing phenylalanine or tryptophan is absent in this CDR3, likely reflecting a read error. This sequence joins TRBV12-3 or TRBV12-4 and TRBJ2-2; D gene ambiguous. Between the trimmed V and J ends, which lost 0 bases and 4 bases, there was a span of 18 bases. The CDR3 length is 18 residues. CDR3 sequence (DNA): TGTGCCAGCAGTTTAGCCCCCCCCGGCGGATACCCCACCGGGGAGCTGTTTTCT. Translating gives CASSLAPPGGYPTGELFS.

This chain connects TRBV15 to TRBJ2-4, with D tentatively TRBD2 (5 bases). The CDR3 is 15 amino acids. Looked up from germline, CDR1 is LNHNV and CDR2 is YYDKDF (reference sequence). The V end was cut by 8 bases, the J end by 0 bases, with 14 bases between. The CDR3 here is CATAGISLAKNIQYF. The CDR3 nucleotides are TGTGCCACCGCCGGGATATCTTTAGCCAAAAACATTCAGTACTTC.

The CDR3 sequence is CASSQDTVGREKLFF. Here the CDR3 DNA reads TGCGCCAGCAGCCAAGATACGGTGGGGCGGGAAAAACTGTTTTTT. V gene TRBV4-1 combines with J gene TRBJ1-4; weak D call: TRBD1 (5 bases). Germline CDR1 MGHRA, CDR2 YSYEKL. The CDR3 length is 15 residues. Trimming removed 0 bases at V and 8 bases at J, with 13 bases between.

The chain carries TRBV29-1 and TRBJ2-3; 12 positions agree with TRBD2. Trimming at V came to 2 bases and at J to 6 bases, leaving 3 bases not matched to a gene. CDR3 length: 14 residues. Germline CDR1 and CDR2: SQVTM and ANQGSEA. CDR3: CSVELAGGPDTQYF. In DNA, the CDR3 is TGCAGCGTTGAACTAGCGGGAGGGCCGGATACGCAGTATTTT.

J is TRBJ2-2 and V is TRBV6-2 or TRBV6-3; 7 positions match TRBD1. V trimming: 6 bases; J trimming: 7 bases; junction bases outside the gene matches: 11. The CDR3 consists of 15 residues. From germline, CDR1 is MNHEY and CDR2 SVGEGT. Here the CDR3 reads CASSPLDRVVGELFF. CDR3 bases: TGTGCCAGCAGCCCTCTCGACAGGGTCGTCGGGGAGCTGTTTTTT.

The chain has TRBV12-3 or TRBV12-4 and TRBJ2-2; 13 nucleotides align to TRBD2. The CDR3 has 18 amino acids. V lost 5 bases, J lost 2 bases, and 8 bases stayed unmatched. The CDR3 nucleotides are TGTGCCAGCAGTGGGACTAGCGGGGTTCCCTTAAACACCGGGGAGCTGTTTTTT. Its translation is CASSGTSGVPLNTGELFF.

This chain links TRBV18 with TRBJ2-7, with D unresolved. The CDR3 totals 13 residues. Germline V lookup: CDR1 KGHSH, CDR2 LQKENI. The germline V and J ends were trimmed by 3 bases and 2 bases, with 8 bases remaining between them. The DNA of the CDR3 is TGTGCCAGCTCACCGCCGACGACCTACGAGCAGTACTTC. The encoded protein is CASSPPTTYEQYF.

The genes are TRBV27 and TRBJ2-1, with 7 bases matching TRBD1. The CDR3 is made up of 16 amino acids. Germline CDR1 is MNHEY and CDR2 is SMNVEV (reference sequence). The trim removed 8 bases at V and 0 bases at J, leaving 10 bases unmatched. The CDR3 loop is CASLPIGTVSYNEQFF. The CDR3 DNA is TGTGCCAGCCTCCCCATAGGGACAGTCTCCTACAATGAGCAGTTCTTC.

Only a few counts were recorded for this clonotype. The rearrangement uses TRBV7-2 and TRBJ2-3; 14 bases fit TRBD2. The V segment lost 0 bases and the J segment 5 bases; nucleotides outside the gene matches: 1. The CDR3 sequence is 16 residues long. CDR1 SGHTA and CDR2 FQGNSA come from the germline V gene. The CDR3 DNA sequence: TGTGCCAGCAGCTTAGCAGGGACTAGCGGGGGAGATACGCAGTATTTT. Its protein is CASSLAGTSGGDTQYF.

This clonotype has only a few counts. The gene calls are TRBV6-1 and TRBJ2-7, with D possibly TRBD1 on 6 matching bases. CDR1 and CDR2 from the germline V gene are MNHNS and SASEGT. The CDR3 runs to 15 residues. With 8 bases removed from V and 5 bases from J, the gap between germline ends came to 22 bases. CDR3 in DNA: TGTGCCAGCTCAATAACGACAGGAGAAGGGCACGAGCAGTACTTC. As protein: CASSITTGEGHEQYF.